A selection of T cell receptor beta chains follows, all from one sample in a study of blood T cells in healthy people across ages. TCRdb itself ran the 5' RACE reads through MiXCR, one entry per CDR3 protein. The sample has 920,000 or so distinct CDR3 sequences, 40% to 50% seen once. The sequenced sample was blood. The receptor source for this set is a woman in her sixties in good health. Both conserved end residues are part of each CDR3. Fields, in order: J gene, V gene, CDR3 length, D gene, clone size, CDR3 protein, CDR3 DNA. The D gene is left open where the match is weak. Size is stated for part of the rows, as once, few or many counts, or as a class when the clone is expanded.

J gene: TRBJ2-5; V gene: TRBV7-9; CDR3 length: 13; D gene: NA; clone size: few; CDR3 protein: CASSLETEETQYF; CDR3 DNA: TGTGCCAGCAGCTTAGAAACTGAAGAGACCCAGTACTTC
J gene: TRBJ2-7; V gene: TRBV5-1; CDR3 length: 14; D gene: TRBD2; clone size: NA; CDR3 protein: CASSLTRESYEQYF; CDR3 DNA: TGCGCCAGCAGCTTGACGCGGGAGTCCTACGAGCAGTACTTC
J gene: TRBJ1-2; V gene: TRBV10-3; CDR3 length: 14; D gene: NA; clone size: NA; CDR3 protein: CAIPAPQGLDGYTF; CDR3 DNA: TGTGCCATCCCGGCCCCTCAGGGATTAGACGGCTACACCTTC
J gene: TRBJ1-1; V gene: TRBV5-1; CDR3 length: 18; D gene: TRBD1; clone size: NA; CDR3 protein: CASSPSGTGRGMNTEAFF; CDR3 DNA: TGCGCCAGCAGCCCAAGCGGGACAGGGAGGGGGATGAACACTGAAGCTTTCTTT
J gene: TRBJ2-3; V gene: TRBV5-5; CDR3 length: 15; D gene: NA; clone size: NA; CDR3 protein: CASSLAGPSRDTQYF; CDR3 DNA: TGTGCCAGCAGCTTGGCCGGGCCCAGTCGAGATACGCAGTATTTT
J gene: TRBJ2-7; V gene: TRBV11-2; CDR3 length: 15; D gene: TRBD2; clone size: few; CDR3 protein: CASSLGVRGAYEQYF; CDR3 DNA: TGTGCCAGCAGCTTAGGGGTTCGGGGGGCCTACGAGCAGTACTTC
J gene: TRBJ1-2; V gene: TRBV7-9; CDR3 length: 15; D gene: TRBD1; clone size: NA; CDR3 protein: CASSRNVRDRERYTF; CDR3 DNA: TGTGCCAGCAGCCGAAACGTCCGGGACAGGGAACGCTACACCTTC
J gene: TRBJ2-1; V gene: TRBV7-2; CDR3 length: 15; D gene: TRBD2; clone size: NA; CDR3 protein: CASSPGSGSLNEQFF; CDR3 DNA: TGTGCCAGCAGCCCGGGTAGCGGGAGCCTTAATGAGCAGTTCTTC
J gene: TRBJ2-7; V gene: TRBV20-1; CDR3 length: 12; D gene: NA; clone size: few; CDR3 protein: CSASGSGYEQYF; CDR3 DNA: TGCAGTGCTAGCGGGAGCGGCTACGAGCAGTACTTC
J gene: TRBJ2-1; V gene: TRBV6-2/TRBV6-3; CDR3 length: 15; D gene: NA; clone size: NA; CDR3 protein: CASQKTPSSYNEQFF; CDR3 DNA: TGTGCCAGCCAAAAGACTCCCAGCTCCTACAATGAGCAGTTCTTC
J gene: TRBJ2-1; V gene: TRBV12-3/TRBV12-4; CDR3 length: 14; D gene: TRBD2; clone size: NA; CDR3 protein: CASLLAGGSGEQFF; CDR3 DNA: TGTGCCAGCCTACTAGCGGGAGGGTCGGGTGAGCAGTTCTTC
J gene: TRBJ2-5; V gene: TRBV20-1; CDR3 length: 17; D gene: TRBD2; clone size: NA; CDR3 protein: CSARVGRGLATYNEQYF; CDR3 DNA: TGCAGTGCTAGAGTGGGCAGGGGACTAGCGACATACAATGAGCAGTACTTC
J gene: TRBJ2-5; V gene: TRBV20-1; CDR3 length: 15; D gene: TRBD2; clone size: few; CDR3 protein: CSALTRLAGVETQYF; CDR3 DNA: TGCAGTGCCCTTACCAGACTAGCGGGTGTGGAGACCCAGTACTTC
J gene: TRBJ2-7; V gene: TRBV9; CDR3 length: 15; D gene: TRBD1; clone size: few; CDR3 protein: CASSARTGESDEQYF; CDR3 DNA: TGTGCCAGCAGCGCTCGGACAGGGGAGTCGGACGAGCAGTACTTC
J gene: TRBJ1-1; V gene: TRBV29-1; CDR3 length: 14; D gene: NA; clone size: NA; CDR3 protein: CSVAGQIMNTEAFF; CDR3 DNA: TGCAGCGTCGCCGGACAGATCATGAACACTGAAGCTTTCTTT
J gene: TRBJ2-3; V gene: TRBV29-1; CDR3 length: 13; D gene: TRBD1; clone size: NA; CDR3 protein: CSVGTGGTDTQYF; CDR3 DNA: TGCAGCGTAGGGACAGGGGGCACAGATACGCAGTATTTT
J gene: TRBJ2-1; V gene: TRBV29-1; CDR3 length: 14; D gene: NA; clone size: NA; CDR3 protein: CSVTGWDNNNGQFF; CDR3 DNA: TGCAGCGTTACCGGGTGGGACAACAACAATGGGCAGTTCTTC
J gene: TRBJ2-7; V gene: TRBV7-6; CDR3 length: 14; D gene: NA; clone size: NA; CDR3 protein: CASSLGDQGYEQYF; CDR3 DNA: TGTGCCAGCAGCTTAGGAGACCAGGGGTACGAGCAGTACTTC
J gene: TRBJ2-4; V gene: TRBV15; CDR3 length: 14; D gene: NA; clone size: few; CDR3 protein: CATSSRIAKNIQYF; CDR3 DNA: TGTGCCACCAGCAGTCGCATAGCCAAAAACATTCAGTACTTC
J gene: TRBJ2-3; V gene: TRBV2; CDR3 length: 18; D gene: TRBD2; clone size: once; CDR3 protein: CASSVDPLAGVSTDTQYF; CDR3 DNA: TGTGCCAGCAGTGTAGACCCCCTAGCGGGAGTTTCCACAGATACGCAGTATTTT
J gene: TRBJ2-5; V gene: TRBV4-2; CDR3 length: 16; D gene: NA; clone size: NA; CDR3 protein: CASSQDKSSGQETQYF; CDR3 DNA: TGTGCCAGCAGCCAAGATAAATCCAGCGGCCAAGAGACCCAGTACTTC
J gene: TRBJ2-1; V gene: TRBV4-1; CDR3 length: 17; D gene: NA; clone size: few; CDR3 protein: CASSQSRMARTYNEQFF; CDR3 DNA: TGCGCCAGCAGCCAATCCCGAATGGCGAGAACCTACAATGAGCAGTTCTTC
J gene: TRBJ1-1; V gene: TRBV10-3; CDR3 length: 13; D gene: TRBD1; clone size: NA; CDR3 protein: CASRGRENTEAFF; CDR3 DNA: TGTGCCTCCAGGGGGCGGGAGAACACTGAAGCTTTCTTT
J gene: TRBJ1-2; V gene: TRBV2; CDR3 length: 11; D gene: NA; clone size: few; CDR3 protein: CASSDGGGYTF; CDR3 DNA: TGTGCCAGCAGTGATGGGGGAGGCTACACCTTC
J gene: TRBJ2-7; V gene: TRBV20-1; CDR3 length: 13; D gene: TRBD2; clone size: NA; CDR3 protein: CSASKAGVREQYF; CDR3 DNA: TGCAGTGCTAGCAAGGCGGGAGTTCGCGAGCAGTACTTC
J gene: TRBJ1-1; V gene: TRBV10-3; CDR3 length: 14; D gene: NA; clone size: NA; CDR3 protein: CAISGWQGNTEAFF; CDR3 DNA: TGTGCCATCAGTGGTTGGCAGGGGAACACTGAAGCTTTCTTT
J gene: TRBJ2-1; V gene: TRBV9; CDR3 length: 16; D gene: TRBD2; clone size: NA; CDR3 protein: CASSVGASGSSNEQFF; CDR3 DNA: TGTGCCAGCAGCGTAGGGGCTAGCGGGAGCTCAAATGAGCAGTTCTTC
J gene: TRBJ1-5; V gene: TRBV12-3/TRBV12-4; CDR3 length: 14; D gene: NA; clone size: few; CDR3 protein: CASTRRGLNQPQHF; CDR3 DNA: TGTGCCAGCACCCGGCGGGGATTGAATCAGCCCCAGCATTTT
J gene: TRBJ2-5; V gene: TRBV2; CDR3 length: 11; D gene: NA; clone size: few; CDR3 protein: CASTDRETQYF; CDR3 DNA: TGTGCCAGCACGGACCGAGAGACCCAGTACTTC
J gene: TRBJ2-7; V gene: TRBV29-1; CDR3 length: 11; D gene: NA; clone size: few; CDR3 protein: CSVEEPGQQYF; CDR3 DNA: TGCAGCGTTGAGGAACCGGGACAACAGTACTTC
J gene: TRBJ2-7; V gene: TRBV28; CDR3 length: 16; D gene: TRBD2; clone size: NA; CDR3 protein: CASRPGTSGFRYEQYF; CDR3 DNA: TGTGCCAGCAGGCCGGGGACTAGCGGTTTTCGCTACGAGCAGTACTTC
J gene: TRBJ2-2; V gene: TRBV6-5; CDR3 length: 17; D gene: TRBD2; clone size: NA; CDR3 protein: CASTLLGLAGTPGELFF; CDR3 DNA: TGTGCCAGCACTTTACTAGGACTAGCGGGAACCCCCGGGGAGCTGTTTTTT
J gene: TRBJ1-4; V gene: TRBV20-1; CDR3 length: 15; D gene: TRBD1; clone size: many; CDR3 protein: CSASHAGQGNEKLFF; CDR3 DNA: TGCAGTGCTAGTCATGCCGGACAGGGGAATGAAAAACTGTTTTTT
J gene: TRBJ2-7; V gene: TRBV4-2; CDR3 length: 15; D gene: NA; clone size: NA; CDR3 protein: CASSQNQAYSYEQYF; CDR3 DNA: TGTGCCAGCAGCCAAAATCAGGCTTACTCCTACGAGCAGTACTTC
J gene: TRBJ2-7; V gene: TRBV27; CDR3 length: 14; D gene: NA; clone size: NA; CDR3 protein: CASSLYGGSSEQYF; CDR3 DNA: TGTGCCAGCAGTTTATATGGGGGTAGCTCCGAGCAGTACTTC
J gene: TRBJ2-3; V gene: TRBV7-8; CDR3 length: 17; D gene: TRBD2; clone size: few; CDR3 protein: CASSLEWTSAYTDTQYF; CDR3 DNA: TGTGCCAGCAGCTTAGAATGGACTAGCGCATACACAGATACGCAGTATTTT